The present T cell receptor beta chain was sequenced within a study of lymphopenia after photon versus proton radiotherapy. Study results and caveats: Post-nadir diversity loss with photons came from oligoclonal expansion, particularly CD8+ Temra cells. Only patients who died were analyzed for survival; proton advantage is unproven.

The CDR3 totals 17 residues. J gave up 6 bases and V 4 bases, and 12 bases lay outside the gene matches. Germline assignment: CDR1 SGHRS and CDR2 YFSETQ. The assay was immunoSEQ multiplex PCR, and TCRdb's table has in-frame clones only and misses some. The table lists some 21,000 clones, 85% of them singletons. Concerning this clone: Its specificity is unknown.

The rearrangement links TRBV5-1 to TRBJ2-3; 12 positions agree with TRBD2. The source is a man aged 60 to 75 with pancreatic cancer. Sequencing was performed on peripheral blood, taken from a patient treated with photon-based radiotherapy. The CDR3: CASSLTGLAGGTDTQYF. The DNA for the CDR3 is TGCGCCAGCAGCCTGACCGGTCTAGCGGGGGGGACCGATACGCAGTATTTT.